The clone carrying this T cell receptor (beta chain) was seen just once. Per the study methods: Reference gene primers were amplified, and this amplification served to estimate nucleated cell counts. The data were produced by immunoSEQ multiplex PCR, yet TCRdb's version contains in-frame clones alone and is incomplete. The D gene and trimming were derived from the DNA, and the V and J assignments and clone size from that table. The sample has about 140,000 clones; 75% to 85% are singletons. Germline lookup yields CDR1 LNHDA and CDR2 SQIVND (reference sequence). The V end lost 3 bases, the J end lost 5 bases, and 14 bases lay between the germline ends. The CDR3 consists of 14 residues. The data belong to a study of blood T cell repertoires in COVID-19. Study summary: Collection of acute and convalescent COVID-19 samples took place in the United States, Italy and Spain.

J is TRBJ2-7 and V is TRBV19; the D gene is possibly TRBD2 (6 bases). The sequencing input was peripheral blood. This TCR was sampled from a man aged 50 or older with acute or convalescent COVID-19. CDR3 sequence (DNA): TGTGCCAGTAGTATGGAGGGATTCTTGGACGAGCAGTACTTC. Its translation: CASSMEGFLDEQYF.